This TCR beta chain was retrieved from a study of TIL therapy for anti-PD-1-resistant metastatic lung cancer. This was the immunoSEQ v3 assay. This table comes from immunoSEQ multiplex PCR, and its TCRdb copy is limited to in-frame clones, with some not included. In the table there are about 9,400 clones, more than 70% of which are singletons. Trimming removed 6 bases at V and 1 base at J, with 13 bases between. Germline V CDR1 and CDR2: MNHEY, SVGAGI. CDR3 size: 15 residues. Sample time point: pre-treatment sample, taken before nivolumab and TIL therapy. The tumor samples were excised metastases, mostly pleural nodules or supraclavicular lymph nodes.

Sequenced here: tumor tissue, sampled at baseline. The receptor's source is a person aged 25 to 79 with non-small cell lung cancer. J is TRBJ1-5 and V is TRBV6-5; D may be TRBD1 (6 bases). In DNA, the CDR3 is TGTGCCAGCAGGTCACAGGGTCCCAGCAATCAGCCCCAGCATTTT. Residues: CASRSQGPSNQPQHF.